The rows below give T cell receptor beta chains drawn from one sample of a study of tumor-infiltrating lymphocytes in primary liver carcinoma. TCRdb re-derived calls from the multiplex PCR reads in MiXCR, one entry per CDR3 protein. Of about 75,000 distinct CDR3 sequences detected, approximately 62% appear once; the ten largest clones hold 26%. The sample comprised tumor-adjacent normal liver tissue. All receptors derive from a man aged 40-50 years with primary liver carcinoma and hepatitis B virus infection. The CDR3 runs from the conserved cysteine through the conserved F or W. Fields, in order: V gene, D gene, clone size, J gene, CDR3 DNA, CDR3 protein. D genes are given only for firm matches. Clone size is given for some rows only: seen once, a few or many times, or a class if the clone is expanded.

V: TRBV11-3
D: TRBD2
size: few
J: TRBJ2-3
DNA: TGTGCCAGCAGCGGCAGCCCGGCGGGAGGGGTGGATACGCAGTATTTT
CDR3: CASSGSPAGGVDTQYF

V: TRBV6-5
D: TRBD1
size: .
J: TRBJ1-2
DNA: TGTGCCAGCAGTTACGGGCAGGGGGCACTTGGCTATGACTACACCTTC
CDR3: CASSYGQGALGYDYTF

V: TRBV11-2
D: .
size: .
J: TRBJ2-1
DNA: TGTAGCAGCAACTTAGCTGCAGGAGTTGTCAATGAGCAGTTCTTC
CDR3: CSSNLAAGVVNEQFF

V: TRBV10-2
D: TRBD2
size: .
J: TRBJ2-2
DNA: TGCGCCAGCAATGGGGCTAAGGGACTAGCGGGGGACACCGGGGAGCTGTTTTTT
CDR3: CASNGAKGLAGDTGELFF

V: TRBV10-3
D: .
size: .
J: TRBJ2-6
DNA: TGTGCCATCAGTGAGGGCGGTTCGGACGGGGCCAAGGTCCTGACCTTC
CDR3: CAISEGGSDGAKVLTF

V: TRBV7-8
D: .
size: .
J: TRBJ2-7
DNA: TGTGCCAGCAGCCTTAGCTCCAACGAGCAGTGCTTC
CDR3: CASSLSSNEQCF

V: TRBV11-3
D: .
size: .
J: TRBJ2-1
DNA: TGTGCCAACAACCGCGGCAATGAGCAGTTCTTC
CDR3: CANNRGNEQFF

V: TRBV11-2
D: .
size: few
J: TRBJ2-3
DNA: TGTGTCAGCAGCTTAGAGGGCAGCAGGGATACGCAGTATTTT
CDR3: CVSSLEGSRDTQYF

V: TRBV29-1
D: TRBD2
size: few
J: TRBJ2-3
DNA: TGCAGCGTATGGACTAGCTGGAGTTGGAAAGATACGCAGTATTTT
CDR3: CSVWTSWSWKDTQYF

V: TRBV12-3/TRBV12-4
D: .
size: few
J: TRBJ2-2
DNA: TGTGCCAGTAGTCCGCGGACCAGGGAGCTGTTTTTT
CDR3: CASSPRTRELFF

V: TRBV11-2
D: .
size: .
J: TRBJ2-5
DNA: TGTGCCATCAGCCAGGACAGAGAGACCCAGTACTTC
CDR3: CAISQDRETQYF

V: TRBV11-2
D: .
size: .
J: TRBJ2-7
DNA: TGTGCCAGCAGTCCGCTCGAGGGGCGCGGACTCGCCTACGAGCAGCACTTC
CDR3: CASSPLEGRGLAYEQHF

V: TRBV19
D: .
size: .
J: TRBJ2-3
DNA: TGTGCCAGTACCCGAGGAAGAGGGGGCACAGATACGCAGTATTTT
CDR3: CASTRGRGGTDTQYF

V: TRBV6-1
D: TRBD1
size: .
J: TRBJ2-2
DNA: TGTGCCAGTATCCGGGACAGGGCCACCGGGGAGCTGTTTTTT
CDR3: CASIRDRATGELFF

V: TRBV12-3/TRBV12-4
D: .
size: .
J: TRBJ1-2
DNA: TGTGCCAGCTGTCTTCGTGGGAGTAGCTATGGCTACACCTTC
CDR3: CASCLRGSSYGYTF

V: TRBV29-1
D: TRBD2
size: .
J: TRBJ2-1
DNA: TGCAGCGCTGGAGTAGCGGGAGGGTTCTACAATGAGCAGTTCTTC
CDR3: CSAGVAGGFYNEQFF

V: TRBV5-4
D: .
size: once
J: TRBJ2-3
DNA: TGTGACAATTCGTGGCAGGATACGCAGTATTTT
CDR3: CDNSWQDTQYF

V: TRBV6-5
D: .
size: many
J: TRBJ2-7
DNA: TGTGCCAGCAGATTGGGACCGAGGATGGAGCAGTACTTC
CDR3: CASRLGPRMEQYF

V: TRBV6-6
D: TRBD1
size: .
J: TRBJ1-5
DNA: TGTGCCAGCAGTGCCGGGACAGTGAACGGTCAGCCCCTGCATTTT
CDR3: CASSAGTVNGQPLHF

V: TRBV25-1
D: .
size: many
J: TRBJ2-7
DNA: TGTGCCAGCAGCACTATCGAAGCGGACGAGCAGTACTTC
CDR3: CASSTIEADEQYF

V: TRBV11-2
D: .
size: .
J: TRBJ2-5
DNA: TGTGCCAGCAGCTTAGGCGTTCTCCAAGAGACCCAGCGCTTC
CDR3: CASSLGVLQETQRF

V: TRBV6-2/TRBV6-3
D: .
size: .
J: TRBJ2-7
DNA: TGTGCCAGCACCCTGACCTCCGACAGCTCCTACGAACAGTACTTC
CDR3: CASTLTSDSSYEQYF

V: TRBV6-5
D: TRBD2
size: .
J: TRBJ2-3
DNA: TGTGCCAGCGACACAGGACTAGCGGGAACAGATACGCAGTATTTT
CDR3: CASDTGLAGTDTQYF

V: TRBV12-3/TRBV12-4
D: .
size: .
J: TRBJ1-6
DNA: TGTGCCAGCATTCTAAGCTGGACTGGGACACCCCTCCACTTT
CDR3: CASILSWTGTPLHF

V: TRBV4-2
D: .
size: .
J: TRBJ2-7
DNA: TGTGCCAGCAGCCAAGATCAGAACGAGGAGTACTTC
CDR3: CASSQDQNEEYF

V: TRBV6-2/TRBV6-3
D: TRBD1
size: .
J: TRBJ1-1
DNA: TGTGCCAGCAGACGAACCGACAGGGGGGAGAACACTGGAGCTTTCTTT
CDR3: CASRRTDRGENTGAFF

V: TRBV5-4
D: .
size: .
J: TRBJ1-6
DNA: TGTGTCAGCAGCGAGTATAATTCACCCCACCACTTT
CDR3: CVSSEYNSPHHF

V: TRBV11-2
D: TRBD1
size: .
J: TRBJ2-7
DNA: TGCACCAGTAGCTTAGTTGGGTCGAGACAGGGGGCCTCCTACGAGCAGTACTTC
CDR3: CTSSLVGSRQGASYEQYF

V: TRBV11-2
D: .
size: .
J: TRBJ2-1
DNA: TGTACCAGCAGCTTAAATATTCACGATGAGCAGTTCTTC
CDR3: CTSSLNIHDEQFF

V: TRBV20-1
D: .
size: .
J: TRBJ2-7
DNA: TGCAGTGCTAGTAGGTCAGGGACCTACGAGCAGTACTTC
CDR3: CSASRSGTYEQYF

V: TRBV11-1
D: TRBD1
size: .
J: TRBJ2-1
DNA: TGTGCCAGCAGCATGGCGGACAGGGCGTACTACAAAGAGCAGTTCTTC
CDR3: CASSMADRAYYKEQFF

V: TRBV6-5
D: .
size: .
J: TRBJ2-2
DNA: TGTGCCAGCAGTTATCCCCTAACCGAGGAGCTGTTTTTT
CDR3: CASSYPLTEELFF

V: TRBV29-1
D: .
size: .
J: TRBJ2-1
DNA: TGCAGCGTTGAAGGGAGGGGCCTAGTGGAGATCTACAATGAGCAGTTCTTC
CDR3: CSVEGRGLVEIYNEQFF

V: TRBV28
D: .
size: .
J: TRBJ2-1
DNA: TGTGCCAGCAGTTTGGAGGAGCGGCCGGAGGGCAATGAGCTGTGCTTC
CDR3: CASSLEERPEGNELCF

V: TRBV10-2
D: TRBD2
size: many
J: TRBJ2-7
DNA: TGCGCCAGCAGTGAGTGGGCGGGAGTCGAGCAGTACTTC
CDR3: CASSEWAGVEQYF

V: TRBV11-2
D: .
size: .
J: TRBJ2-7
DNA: TGTGCCAGCAGCTTGATCCTGGGCAACTGTGAGCAGTACTTC
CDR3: CASSLILGNCEQYF

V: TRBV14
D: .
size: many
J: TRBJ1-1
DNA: TGTGCCAGCAGCATCTCGCGGGGAGAGGCTGAAGCTTTCTTT
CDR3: CASSISRGEAEAFF